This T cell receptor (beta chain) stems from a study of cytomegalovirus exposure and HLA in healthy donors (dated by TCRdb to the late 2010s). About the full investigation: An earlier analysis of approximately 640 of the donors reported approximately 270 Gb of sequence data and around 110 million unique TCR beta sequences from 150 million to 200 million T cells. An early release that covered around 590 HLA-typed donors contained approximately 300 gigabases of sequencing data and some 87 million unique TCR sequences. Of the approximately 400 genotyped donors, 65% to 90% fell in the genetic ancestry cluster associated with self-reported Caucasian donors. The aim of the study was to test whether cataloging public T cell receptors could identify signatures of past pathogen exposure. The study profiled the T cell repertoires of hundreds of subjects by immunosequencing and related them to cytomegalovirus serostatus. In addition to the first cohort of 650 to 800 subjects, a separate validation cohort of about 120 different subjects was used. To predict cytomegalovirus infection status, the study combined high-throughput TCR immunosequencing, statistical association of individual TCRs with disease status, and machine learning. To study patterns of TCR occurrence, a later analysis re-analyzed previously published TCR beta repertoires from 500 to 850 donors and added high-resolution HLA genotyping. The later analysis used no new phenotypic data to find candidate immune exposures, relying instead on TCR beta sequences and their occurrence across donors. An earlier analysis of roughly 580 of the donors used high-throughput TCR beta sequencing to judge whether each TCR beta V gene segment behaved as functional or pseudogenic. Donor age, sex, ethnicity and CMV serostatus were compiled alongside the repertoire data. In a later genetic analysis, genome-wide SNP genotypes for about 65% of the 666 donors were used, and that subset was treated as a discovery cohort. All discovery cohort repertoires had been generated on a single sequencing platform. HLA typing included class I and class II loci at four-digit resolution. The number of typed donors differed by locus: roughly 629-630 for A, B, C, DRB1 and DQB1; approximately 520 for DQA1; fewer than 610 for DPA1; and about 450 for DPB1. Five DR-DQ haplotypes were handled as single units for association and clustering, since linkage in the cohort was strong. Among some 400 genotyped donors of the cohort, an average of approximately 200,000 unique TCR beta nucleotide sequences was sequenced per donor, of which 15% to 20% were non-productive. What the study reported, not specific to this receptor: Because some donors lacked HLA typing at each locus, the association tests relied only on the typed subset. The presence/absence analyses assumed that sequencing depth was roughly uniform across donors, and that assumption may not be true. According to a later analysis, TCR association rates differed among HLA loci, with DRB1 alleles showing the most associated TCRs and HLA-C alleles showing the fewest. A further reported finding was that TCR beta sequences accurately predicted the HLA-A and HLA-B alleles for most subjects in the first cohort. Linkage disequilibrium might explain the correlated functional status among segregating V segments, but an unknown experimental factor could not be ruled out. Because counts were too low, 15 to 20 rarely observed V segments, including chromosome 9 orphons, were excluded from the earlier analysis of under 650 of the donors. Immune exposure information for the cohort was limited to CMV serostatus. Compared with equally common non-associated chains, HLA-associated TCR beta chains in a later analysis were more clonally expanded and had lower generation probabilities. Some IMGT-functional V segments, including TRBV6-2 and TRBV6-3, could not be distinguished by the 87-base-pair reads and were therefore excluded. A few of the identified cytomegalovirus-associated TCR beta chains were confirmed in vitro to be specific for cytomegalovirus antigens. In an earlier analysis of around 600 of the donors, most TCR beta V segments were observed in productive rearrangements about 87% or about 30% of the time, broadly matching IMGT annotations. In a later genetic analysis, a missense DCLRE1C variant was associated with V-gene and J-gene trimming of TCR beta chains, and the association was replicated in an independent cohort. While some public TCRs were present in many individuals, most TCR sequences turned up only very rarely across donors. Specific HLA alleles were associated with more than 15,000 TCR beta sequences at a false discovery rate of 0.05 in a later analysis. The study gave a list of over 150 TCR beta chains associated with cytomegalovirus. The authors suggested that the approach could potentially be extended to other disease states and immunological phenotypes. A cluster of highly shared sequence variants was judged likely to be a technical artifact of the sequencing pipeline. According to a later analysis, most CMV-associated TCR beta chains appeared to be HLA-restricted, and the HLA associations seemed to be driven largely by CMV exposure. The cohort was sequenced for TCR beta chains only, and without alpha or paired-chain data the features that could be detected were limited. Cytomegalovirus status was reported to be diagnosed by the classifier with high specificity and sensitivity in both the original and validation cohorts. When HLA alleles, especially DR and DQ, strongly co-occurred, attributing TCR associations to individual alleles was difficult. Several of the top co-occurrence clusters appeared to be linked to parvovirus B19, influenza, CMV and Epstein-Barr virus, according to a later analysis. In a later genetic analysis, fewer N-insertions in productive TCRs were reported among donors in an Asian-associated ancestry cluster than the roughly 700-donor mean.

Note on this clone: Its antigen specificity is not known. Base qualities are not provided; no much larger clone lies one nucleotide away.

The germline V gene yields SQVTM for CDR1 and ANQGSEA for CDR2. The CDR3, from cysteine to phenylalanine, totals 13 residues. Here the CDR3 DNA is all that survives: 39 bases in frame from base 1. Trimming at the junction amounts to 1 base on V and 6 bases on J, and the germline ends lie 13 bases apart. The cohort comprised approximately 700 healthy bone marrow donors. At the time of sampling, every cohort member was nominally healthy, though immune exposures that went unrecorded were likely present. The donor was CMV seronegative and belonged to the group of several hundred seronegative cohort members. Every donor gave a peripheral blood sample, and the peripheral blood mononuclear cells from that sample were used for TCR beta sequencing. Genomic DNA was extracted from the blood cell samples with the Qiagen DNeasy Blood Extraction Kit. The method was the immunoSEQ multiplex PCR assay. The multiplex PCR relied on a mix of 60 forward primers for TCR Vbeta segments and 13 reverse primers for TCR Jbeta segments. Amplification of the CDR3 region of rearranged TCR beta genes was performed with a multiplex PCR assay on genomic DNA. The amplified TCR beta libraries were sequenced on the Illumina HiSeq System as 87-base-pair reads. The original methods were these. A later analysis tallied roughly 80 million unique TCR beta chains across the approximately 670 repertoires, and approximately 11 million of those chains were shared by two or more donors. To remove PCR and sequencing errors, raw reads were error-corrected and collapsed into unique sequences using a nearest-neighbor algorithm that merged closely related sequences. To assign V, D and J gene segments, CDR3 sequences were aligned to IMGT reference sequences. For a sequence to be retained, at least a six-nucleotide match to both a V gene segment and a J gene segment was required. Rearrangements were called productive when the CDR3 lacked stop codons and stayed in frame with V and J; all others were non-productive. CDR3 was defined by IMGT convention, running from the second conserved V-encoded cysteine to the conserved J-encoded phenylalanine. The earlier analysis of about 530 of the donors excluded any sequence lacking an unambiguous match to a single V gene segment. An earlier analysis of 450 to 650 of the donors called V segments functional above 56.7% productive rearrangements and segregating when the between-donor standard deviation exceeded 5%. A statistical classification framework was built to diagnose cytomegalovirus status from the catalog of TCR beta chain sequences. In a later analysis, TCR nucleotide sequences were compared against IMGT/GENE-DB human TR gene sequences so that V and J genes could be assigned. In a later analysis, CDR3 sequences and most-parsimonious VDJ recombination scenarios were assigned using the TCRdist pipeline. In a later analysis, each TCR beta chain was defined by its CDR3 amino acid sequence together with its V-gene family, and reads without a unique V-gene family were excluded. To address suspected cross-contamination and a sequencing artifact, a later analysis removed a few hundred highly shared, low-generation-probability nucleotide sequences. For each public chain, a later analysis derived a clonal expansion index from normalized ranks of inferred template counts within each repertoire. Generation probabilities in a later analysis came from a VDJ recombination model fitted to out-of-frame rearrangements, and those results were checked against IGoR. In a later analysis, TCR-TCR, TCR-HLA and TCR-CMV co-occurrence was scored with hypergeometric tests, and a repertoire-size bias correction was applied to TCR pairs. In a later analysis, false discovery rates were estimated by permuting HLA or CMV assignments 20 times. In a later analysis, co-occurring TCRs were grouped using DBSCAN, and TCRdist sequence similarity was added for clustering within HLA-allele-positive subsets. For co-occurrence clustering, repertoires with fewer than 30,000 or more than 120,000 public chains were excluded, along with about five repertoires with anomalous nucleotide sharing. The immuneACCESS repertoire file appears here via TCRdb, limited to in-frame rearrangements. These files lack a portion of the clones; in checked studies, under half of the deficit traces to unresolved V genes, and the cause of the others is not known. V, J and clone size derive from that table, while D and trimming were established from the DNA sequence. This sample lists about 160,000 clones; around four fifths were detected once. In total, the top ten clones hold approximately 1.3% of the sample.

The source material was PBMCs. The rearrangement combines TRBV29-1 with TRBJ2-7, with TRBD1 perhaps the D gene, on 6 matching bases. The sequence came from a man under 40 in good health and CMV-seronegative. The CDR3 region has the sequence CSVEVPDSSEQYF. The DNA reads TGCAGCGTTGAAGTCCCGGACAGTTCCGAGCAGTACTTC.